This TCR beta chain came from a study of T-cell memory formation after mild COVID-19. As for the study in general: For the most part, TCR clusters were specific to one donor.

The study's findings and limits: Pre-infection memory already had some responding clones, implying cross-reactive memory joined.

Trimming cost V 7 bases and J 2 bases; bases outside gene matches: 10. The CDR3 length is 15 residues. Germline lookup yields CDR1 MNHNS and CDR2 SASEGT. TCRdb used MiXCR to reprocess the 5' RACE reads, holding one entry per CDR3 protein. This sample yields 450,000 to 650,000 distinct CDR3 sequences, of which about 20% are seen a single time; around 8.4% belongs to the top ten. On this clonotype: Its antigen is not identified.

What was sequenced was PBMCs or a T cell subset sorted from them (not recorded which). The chain joins TRBV6-1 to TRBJ2-5, with 7 nucleotides matching TRBD2. The source is an adult woman who had mild COVID-19 (a few samples of this study predate the infection). Cell type and time point are not known. CDR3 bases: TGTGCCAGCACGCCGGTCGCGGGGGATCAAGAGACCCAGTACTTC. This translates into CASTPVAGDQETQYF.